What follows are 23 T cell receptor beta chains derived from one specimen sequenced in a study of regulatory T cells in long-lasting Graves disease. Regarding time point: persistent/refractory GD, antithyroid drugs over 5 years with positive TRAb. There was RNA extracted from PBMCs, and the TCR library was made from it. Assembly of TCR beta libraries relied on iRepertoire HTBI primers together with Arm-PCR of CDR3 regions. TCRdb reprocessed the multiplex PCR reads via MiXCR and lists one record per CDR3 protein. The sample shows roughly 430,000 distinct CDR3 sequences, under 25% of them seen only once. Sample: peripheral blood mononuclear cells (PBMCs), taken when the disease was refractory, from a patient treated with antithyroid drugs. These receptors all stem from a female donor with Graves disease.

This chain uses TRBV5-1 with TRBJ2-1; no firm D call. V lost 1 base and J lost 8, with 16 bases in between. Germline V gives CDR1 SGHRS, CDR2 YFSETQ. This CDR3 spans 15 amino acids. The CDR3 loop reads CASSLMRGQADEQFF. The CDR3 DNA is TGCGCCAGCAGCTTGATGAGAGGCCAAGCAGATGAGCAGTTCTTC.

The chain couples TRBV2 to TRBJ2-1, with D perhaps matching TRBD2 (6 bases). Germline-derived CDR1 and CDR2 are SNHLY and FYNNEI. CDR3 size: 16 residues. V lost 7 bases and J 0 bases, leaving 16 bases between the germline ends. The CDR3: CASTRTILSSYNEQFF. CDR3 nucleotides: TGTGCCAGCACTCGGACTATCTTAAGCTCCTACAATGAGCAGTTCTTC.

This clonotype was seen repeatedly, ten times or more. V usage is TRBV7-8 and J usage is TRBJ2-2; 7 nucleotides align to TRBD2. V was clipped by 0 bases and J by 8 bases; unmatched bases: 9. Germline CDR1 reads SGHVS; CDR2 reads FQNEAQ. The CDR3 extends over 16 amino acids. Here the CDR3 DNA reads TGTGCCAGCAGCTTAGCGGGAGGGCTTCTCACGGGGGAGCTGTTTTTT. Its protein product is CASSLAGGLLTGELFF. The full variable domain, completed using reference TRBV7-8 and TRBJ2-2, is GAGVSQSPRYKVAKRGQDVALRCDPISGHVSLFWYQQALGQGPEFLTYFQNEAQLDKSGLPSDRFFAERPEGSVSTLKIQRTQQEDSAVYLCASSLAGGLLTGELFFGEGSRLTVL.

This clonotype has at least ten counts. The chain is built from TRBV20-1 and TRBJ1-1; no firm D call. The germline gives CDR1 DFQATT, CDR2 SNEGSKA (reference sequence). V lost 5 bases and J 2 bases, leaving 15 bases between the germline ends. The CDR3 contains 14 residues. CDR3 protein: CSAYVTGTNTEAFF. The DNA of the CDR3 is TGCAGTGCTTATGTTACGGGAACAAACACTGAAGCTTTCTTT.

This clonotype was seen ten or more times. V is TRBV27 and J is TRBJ1-2, with D possibly TRBD1 on 5 matching bases. V was pared by 5 bases and J by 4 bases, with 14 bases between. The CDR3 loop spans 14 amino acids. Germline assignment: CDR1 MNHEY and CDR2 SMNVEV (reference sequence). CDR3 in amino acids: CASSPEGRAYGYTF. The CDR3, as DNA: TGTGCCAGCAGTCCCGAGGGACGGGCCTATGGCTACACCTTC.

The table lists this clonotype with many counts. The chain couples TRBV6-1 to TRBJ1-2; 9 nucleotides line up with TRBD1. The CDR3 covers 12 residues. The V and J ends lost 7 bases and 7 bases, in that order; junction bases with no gene match: 4. The germline CDR1 and CDR2 sequences are MNHNS and SASEGT. Here the CDR3 DNA reads TGTGCCAGCACGGACAGGGGTGCTGGCTACACCTTC. This codes for CASTDRGAGYTF.

This chain links TRBV28 with TRBJ2-1; TRBD1 matches 8 bases. The CDR3 runs to 14 residues. V was clipped by 6 bases and J by 8 bases; unmatched bases: 9. Germline assignment: CDR1 MDHEN and CDR2 SYDVKM. The CDR3 DNA follows: TGTGCCAGCAGCCCGAGACAGGGGAGGCATGAGCAGTTCTTC. Its protein product is CASSPRQGRHEQFF.

This clonotype has just a few counts. V gene TRBV3-1 combines with J gene TRBJ2-7; D uncertain. This CDR3 has 14 residues. The germline gives CDR1 LGHDT, CDR2 YNNKEL (reference sequence). V lost 1 base, J lost 1 base, and 8 bases lay in between. CDR3 sequence: CASSQASLSYEQYF. DNA of the CDR3: TGTGCCAGCAGCCAAGCTTCACTGTCCTACGAGCAGTACTTC.

This clonotype was counted between two and nine times. The chain employs TRBV24-1 and TRBJ2-5, with D possibly TRBD2 on 6 matching bases. The CDR3 length is 15 residues. Trimming cost V 0 bases and J 0 bases, with 7 bases left between them. Germline V lookup: CDR1 KGHDR, CDR2 SFDVKD. The DNA of the CDR3 is TGTGCCACCAGTGATTTGATAGCGGACCAAGAGACCCAGTACTTC. Residues: CATSDLIADQETQYF.

The V call is TRBV6-2 or TRBV6-3, the J call TRBJ1-6, with a tentative D call TRBD1 (5 bases). Germline CDR1 reads MNHEY; CDR2 reads SVGEGT. The CDR3 runs 15 residues. The V gene lost 0 bases and the J gene lost 8 bases, with 11 bases spanning the gap. The DNA of the CDR3 is TGTGCCAGCAGTTACTCGGGCAGGGTTGATTCACCCCTCCACTTT. This codes for CASSYSGRVDSPLHF.

The chain employs TRBV5-1 and TRBJ1-1; TRBD1 agrees at 7 bases. Trimming removed 0 bases from V and 7 bases from J; junction bases left unmatched: 6. CDR1 and CDR2 (germline): SGHRS, YFSETQ. The CDR3 is made up of 14 amino acids. CDR3 nucleotides: TGCGCCAGCAGCTTGGTTCCGACAGGGCTTGAAGCTTTCTTT. Protein product: CASSLVPTGLEAFF.

This clonotype was detected only a few times. The chain has TRBV5-8 and TRBJ1-6; D gene ambiguous. Germline CDR1 reads SGHTS; CDR2 reads YDEGEE. V dropped 0 bases and J dropped 0 bases, with 13 bases sitting between them. This CDR3 has 18 amino acids. CDR3 bases: TGTGCCAGCAGCTTGGAACAAAGAAAAAGCTCCTATAATTCACCCCTCCACTTT. Its translation is CASSLEQRKSSYNSPLHF.

This clonotype was seen at least ten times. The chain has TRBV29-1 and TRBJ2-7, with 11 bases lining up with TRBD1. Per germline, CDR1 SQVTM and CDR2 ANQGSEA. The CDR3 length is 14 residues. The trim removed 7 bases at V and 4 bases at J, leaving 9 bases unmatched. The CDR3 region is CSAASGTGGYEQYF. CDR3 DNA: TGCAGCGCTGCGTCCGGGACAGGGGGTTACGAGCAGTACTTC.

This clonotype appeared many times. V gene TRBV27 combines with J gene TRBJ2-7; 8 positions agree with TRBD2. This CDR3 comprises 16 residues. J lost 0 bases, V lost 2 bases, and 6 bases had no gene match. Germline V gene sequence: CDR1 MNHEY, CDR2 SMNVEV (reference sequence). This CDR3 is CASSLTELAGSYEQYF. In nucleotides, the CDR3 is TGTGCCAGCAGTTTAACCGAGCTAGCGGGCTCCTACGAGCAGTACTTC.

Ten or more counts support this clonotype. This chain links TRBV28 with TRBJ2-7; TRBD1 might be the D (5 bases). V dropped 4 bases and J dropped 5 bases, with 21 bases sitting between them. The V gene's germline CDR1 is MDHEN and CDR2 SYDVKM. CDR3 length: 16 amino acids. Here the CDR3 DNA reads TGTGCCAGCAGTTACTCCCCCGGCGACAGAATGGACGAGCAGTACTTC. As protein: CASSYSPGDRMDEQYF.

The V gene is TRBV20-1, the J gene TRBJ2-5; 15 positions match TRBD2. The CDR3 spans 17 residues. V shed 0 bases, J shed 3 bases, and the junction held 5 bases outside the gene matches. In germline, CDR1 is DFQATT, CDR2 SNEGSKA (reference sequence). The CDR3 here is CSARDLGLAGGEETQYF. The CDR3 nucleotides are TGCAGTGCTAGAGATTTGGGACTAGCGGGAGGAGAAGAGACCCAGTACTTC.

The chain uses TRBV5-6 and TRBJ1-1; D unresolved. Germline values: CDR1 SGHDT, CDR2 YYEEEE. V was pared by 2 bases and J by 11 bases, with 10 bases between. The CDR3 is made up of 11 amino acids. The CDR3 nucleotides read TGTGCCAGCAGCTTCGGTGCGGGGGCTTTCTTT. Translated, it gives CASSFGAGAFF. Looking up the rest from reference TRBV5-6 and TRBJ1-1 gives the full variable domain: DAGVTQSPTHLIKTRGQQVTLRCSPKSGHDTVSWYQQALGQGPQFIFQYYEEEERQRGNFPDRFSGHQFPNYSSELNVNALLLGDSALYLCASSFGAGAFFGQGTRLTVV.

This clonotype was counted once. At one end, the junction sequence differs from germline, possibly due to a read error. The chain combines TRBV27 with TRBJ2-7, with TRBD1 as a possible D gene (5 bases). CDR1 MNHEY and CDR2 SMNVEV come from the germline V gene (reference sequence). The CDR3 length is 16 residues. In nucleotides, the CDR3 is TGTGCCAGCAGTTCCCCAGGGTATACAAGCTCCTACGTGCAGTACTTC. Amino acids: CASSSPGYTSSYVQYF.

This clonotype was counted many times. The J gene is TRBJ2-5, the V gene TRBV27; 8 bases fit TRBD1. With V trimmed by 5 bases and J by 3 bases, 11 bases remained unmatched. This CDR3 is built from 16 residues. Germline lookup yields CDR1 MNHEY and CDR2 SMNVEV (reference sequence). The CDR3 reads CASSAVKQDREETQYF. In DNA, the CDR3 is TGTGCCAGCAGTGCCGTCAAACAGGACAGGGAAGAGACCCAGTACTTC.

This clonotype has a handful of counts. The V call is TRBV19, the J call TRBJ1-4; 9 nucleotides line up with TRBD1. The germline gives CDR1 LNHDA, CDR2 SQIVND (reference sequence). This CDR3 region has 15 residues. V lost 6 bases and J lost 7; bases outside the gene matches: 9. The CDR3 bases are TGTGCCAGTAGCAGCACCGGGACAGGGAGTGAAAAACTGTTTTTT. Encoded protein: CASSSTGTGSEKLFF.

A remark on this clonotype: This may be a read error, as it is one base from a much larger clone. The chain couples TRBV6-1 to TRBJ1-4, with D possibly being TRBD1 (5 bases). The CDR3 has 14 amino acids. Between the trimmed V and J ends, which lost 3 bases and 5 bases, there was a span of 10 bases. In germline, CDR1 is MNHNS, CDR2 SASEGT. The CDR3 is CASSESGTNEKLFF. The CDR3 DNA is TGTGCCAGCAGTGAGTCAGGGACGAATGAAAAACTGTTTTTT.

This chain connects TRBV7-3 to TRBJ2-2; TRBD1 aligns across 7 bases. With 5 bases clipped from V and 4 bases from J, the junction kept 10 bases outside the gene matches. The CDR3 is 16 amino acids. Germline loops: CDR1 SGHTA, CDR2 FQGTGA. The CDR3, as DNA: TGTGCCAGCAGCCGAGGGACAGAGGGGACCACCGGGGAGCTGTTTTTT. Its protein is CASSRGTEGTTGELFF.

This clonotype has a handful of counts. This chain joins TRBV20-1 and TRBJ2-7; 9 bases map to TRBD1. The length of the CDR3 is 14 residues. J was trimmed by 0 bases and V by 1 base; bases with no gene match: 1. The germline V gene encodes CDR1 DFQATT and CDR2 SNEGSKA (reference sequence). The CDR3 DNA sequence: TGCAGTGCTAGAGGGACAGGGGTCTCCTACGAGCAGTACTTC. This sequence encodes CSARGTGVSYEQYF.